The present T cell receptor (beta chain) was sequenced within a study of blood T cell repertoires in COVID-19. Sequencing was performed with immunoSEQ multiplex PCR; in TCRdb, only in-frame clones are kept and a portion is missing. There are about 130,000 clones in the sample; around nine tenths occur only once, and over 9.5% lies in the top ten. The CDR3 covers 14 residues. CDR1 SGHTA and CDR2 FQGNSA come from the germline V gene. Trimming cost V 5 bases and J 7 bases; bases outside gene matches: 6. J is TRBJ1-2 and V is TRBV7-2; 11 nucleotides align to TRBD1. Sequenced material: peripheral blood. This clonotype was obtained from a woman aged 70 to 79 with COVID-19, enrolled during active disease. The CDR3 DNA reads TGTGCCAGCAGCCCCTGGACAGGGGGCGGTGGCTACACCTTC. Translating it yields CASSPWTGGGGYTF.